This entry is about one T cell receptor beta chain. The antigen is not known. These data belong to a study of cytomegalovirus exposure and HLA in healthy donors. Findings of the study overall: Solely CMV serostatus was available to characterize immune exposure.

The PCR was carried out with 60 Vbeta primers and 13 Jbeta primers. Original methodology: A later analysis counted 65 million to 90 million unique TCR beta chains, around 10 million shared. The table came from immunoSEQ multiplex PCR; TCRdb's copy has only in-frame clones and leaves some out. That table gives V, J and clone size, and the DNA gave D and trimming. The table has some 190,000 clones, approximately 84% seen once. Germline V CDR1 and CDR2: SNHLY, FYNNEI. Trimming took 5 bases from V and 7 from J, leaving 12 bases between them. This CDR3 comprises 13 residues. The source material was PBMCs. The source is a female donor in good health and CMV-seronegative. The gene calls are TRBV2 and TRBJ2-1; no definite D call. The CDR3 DNA follows: TGTGCCAGCAGTACTACCTCTGATAATGAGCAGTTCTTC. It encodes CASSTTSDNEQFF.